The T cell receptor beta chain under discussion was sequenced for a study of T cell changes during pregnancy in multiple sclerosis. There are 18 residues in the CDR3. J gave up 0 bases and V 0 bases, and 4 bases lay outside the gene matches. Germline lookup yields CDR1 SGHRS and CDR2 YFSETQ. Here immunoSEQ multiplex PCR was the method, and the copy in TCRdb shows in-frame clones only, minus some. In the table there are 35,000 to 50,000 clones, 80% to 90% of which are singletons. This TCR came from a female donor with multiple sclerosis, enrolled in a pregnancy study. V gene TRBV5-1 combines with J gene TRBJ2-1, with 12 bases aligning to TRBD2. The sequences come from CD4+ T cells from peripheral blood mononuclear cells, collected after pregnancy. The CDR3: CASSLAASGRGSYNEQFF. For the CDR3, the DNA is TGCGCCAGCAGCTTGGCCGCTAGCGGGAGGGGCTCCTACAATGAGCAGTTCTTC.